The entry that follows covers one TCR beta chain sequence. Germline CDR1 is MDHEN and CDR2 is SYDVKM. CDR3 length: 18 amino acids. Trimming cost V 8 bases and J 4 bases; bases outside gene matches: 13. Methods used by the authors: Amplification of reference gene primers was used by the study to estimate nucleated cell counts. Assay used: immunoSEQ multiplex PCR; TCRdb lists only in-frame clones, some missing. V and J calls and clone size are given by that table; D and trimming were obtained from the DNA. The sample consists of about 170,000 clones, roughly 86% of them appearing once. The data were taken from a study of blood T cell repertoires in COVID-19. Study information: Acute and convalescent COVID-19 samples came from the United States, Italy and Spain. T cells, B-cell-depleted T cells, or PBMCs provided the cDNA or gDNA that served as material.

The sample comprised peripheral blood. The chain carries TRBV28 and TRBJ2-5, with 16 bases matching TRBD2. This clonotype was sampled from a man aged 35 to 55 who had recovered from COVID-19. The CDR3 sequence: CASVRGLAGGPLIETQYF. CDR3 nucleotide sequence: TGTGCCAGCGTCCGGGGACTAGCGGGAGGGCCACTCATAGAGACCCAGTACTTC.